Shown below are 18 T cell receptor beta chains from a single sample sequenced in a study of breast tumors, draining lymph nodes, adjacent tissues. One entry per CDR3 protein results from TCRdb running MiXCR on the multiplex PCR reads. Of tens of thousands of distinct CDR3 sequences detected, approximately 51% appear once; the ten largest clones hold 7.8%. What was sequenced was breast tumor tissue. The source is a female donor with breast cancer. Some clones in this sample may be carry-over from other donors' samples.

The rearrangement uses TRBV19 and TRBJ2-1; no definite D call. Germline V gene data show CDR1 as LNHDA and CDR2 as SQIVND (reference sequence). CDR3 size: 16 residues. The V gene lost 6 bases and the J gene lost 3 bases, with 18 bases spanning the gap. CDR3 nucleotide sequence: TGTGCCAGTAGCCCCGGGTGGGGTCAAAACTACAATGAGCAGTTCTTC. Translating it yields CASSPGWGQNYNEQFF.

The CDR3 is CASGTGAGTSQYF. In DNA, the CDR3 is TGTGCTAGTGGTACGGGAGCCGGGACTTCGCAGTATTTT. The chain is built from TRBV12-5 and TRBJ2-3, with D tentatively TRBD2 (6 bases). The ends were cut back, 5 bases at V and 10 bases at J, with 16 bases in the middle. From germline, CDR1 is LGHNT and CDR2 FRNRAP. This CDR3 region has 13 residues.

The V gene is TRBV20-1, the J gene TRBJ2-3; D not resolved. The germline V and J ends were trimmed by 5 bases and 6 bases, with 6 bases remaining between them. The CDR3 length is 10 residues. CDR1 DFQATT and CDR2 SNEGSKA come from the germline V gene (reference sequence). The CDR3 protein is CSAGLDTQYF. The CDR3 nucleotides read TGCAGTGCTGGGTTGGATACGCAGTATTTT.

The CDR3 nucleotides read TGCAGCGTCGCTCGAAGGAGACTGAGCACAGATACGCAGTATTTT. This gives the protein CSVARRRLSTDTQYF. V and J are TRBV29-1 and TRBJ2-3; D gene unclear. Trimming stripped 6 bases from V and 0 bases from J, with 16 bases between. The CDR3 has 15 residues. Germline CDR1 and CDR2: SQVTM and ANQGSEA.

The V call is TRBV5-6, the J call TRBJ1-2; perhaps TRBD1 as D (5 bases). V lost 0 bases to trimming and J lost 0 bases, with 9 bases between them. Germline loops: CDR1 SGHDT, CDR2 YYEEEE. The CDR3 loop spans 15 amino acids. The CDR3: CASSLAGRANYGYTF. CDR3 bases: TGTGCCAGCAGCTTGGCCGGCAGGGCTAACTATGGCTACACCTTC. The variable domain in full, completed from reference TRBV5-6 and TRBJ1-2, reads DAGVTQSPTHLIKTRGQQVTLRCSPKSGHDTVSWYQQALGQGPQFIFQYYEEEERQRGNFPDRFSGHQFPNYSSELNVNALLLGDSALYLCASSLAGRANYGYTFGSGTRLTVV.

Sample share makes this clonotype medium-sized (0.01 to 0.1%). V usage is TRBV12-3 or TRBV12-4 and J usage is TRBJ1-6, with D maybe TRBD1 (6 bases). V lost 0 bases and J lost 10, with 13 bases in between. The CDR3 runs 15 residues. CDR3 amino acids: CASSLAGEGGSPLHF. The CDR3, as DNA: TGTGCCAGCAGTTTAGCTGGAGAGGGGGGCTCACCCCTCCACTTT.

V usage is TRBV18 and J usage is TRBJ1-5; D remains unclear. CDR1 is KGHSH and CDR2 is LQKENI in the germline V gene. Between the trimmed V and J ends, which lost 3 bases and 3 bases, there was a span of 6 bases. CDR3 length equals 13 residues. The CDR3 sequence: CASSPVVNQPQHF. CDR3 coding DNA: TGTGCCAGCTCACCGGTAGTCAATCAGCCCCAGCATTTT.

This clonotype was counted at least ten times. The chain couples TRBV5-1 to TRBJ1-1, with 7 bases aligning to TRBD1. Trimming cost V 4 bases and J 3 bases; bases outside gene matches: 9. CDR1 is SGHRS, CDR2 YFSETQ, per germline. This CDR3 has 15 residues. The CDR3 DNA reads TGCGCCAGCAGCGCCGAGGGGGCGAGGGACACTGAAGCTTTCTTT. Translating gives CASSAEGARDTEAFF.

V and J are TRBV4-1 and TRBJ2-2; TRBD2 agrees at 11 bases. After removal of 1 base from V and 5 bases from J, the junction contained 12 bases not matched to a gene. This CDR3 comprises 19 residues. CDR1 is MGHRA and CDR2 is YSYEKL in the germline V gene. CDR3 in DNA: TGCGCCAGCAGCCAAGTAGGATTAGCGGGAGGGGTCGATACCGGGGAGCTGTTTTTT. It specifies CASSQVGLAGGVDTGELFF.

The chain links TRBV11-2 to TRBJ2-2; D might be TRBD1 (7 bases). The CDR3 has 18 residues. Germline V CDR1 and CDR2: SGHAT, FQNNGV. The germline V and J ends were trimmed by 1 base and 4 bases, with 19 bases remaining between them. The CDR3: CASSLAQGGSGLTGELFF. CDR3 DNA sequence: TGTGCCAGCAGCTTAGCCCAGGGGGGTAGTGGCCTCACCGGGGAGCTGTTTTTT. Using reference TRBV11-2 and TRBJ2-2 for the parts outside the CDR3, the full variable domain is EAGVAQSPRYKIIEKRQSVAFWCNPISGHATLYWYQQILGQGPKLLIQFQNNGVVDDSQLPKDRFSAERLKGVDSTLKIQPAKLEDSAVYLCASSLAQGGSGLTGELFFGEGSRLTVL.

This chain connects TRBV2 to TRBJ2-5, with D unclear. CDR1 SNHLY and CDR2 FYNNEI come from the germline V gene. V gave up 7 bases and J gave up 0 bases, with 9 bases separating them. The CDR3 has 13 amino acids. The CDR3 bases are TGTGCCAGCACCCGTGAGTACCAAGAGACCCAGTACTTC. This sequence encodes CASTREYQETQYF.

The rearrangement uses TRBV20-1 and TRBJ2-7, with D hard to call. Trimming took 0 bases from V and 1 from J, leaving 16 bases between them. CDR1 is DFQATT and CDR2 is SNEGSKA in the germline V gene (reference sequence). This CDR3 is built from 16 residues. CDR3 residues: CSARERAREGSYEQYF. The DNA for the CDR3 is TGCAGTGCTAGAGAGAGAGCTCGAGAAGGGTCCTACGAGCAGTACTTC.

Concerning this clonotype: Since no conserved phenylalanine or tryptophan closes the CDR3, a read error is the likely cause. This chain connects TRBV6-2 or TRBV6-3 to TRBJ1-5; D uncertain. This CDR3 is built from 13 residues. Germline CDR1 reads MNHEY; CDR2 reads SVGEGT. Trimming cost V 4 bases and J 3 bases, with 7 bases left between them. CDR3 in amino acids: CASSSRDNQPQHL. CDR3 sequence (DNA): TGTGCCAGCAGTTCCCGGGACAATCAGCCCCAGCATCTT.

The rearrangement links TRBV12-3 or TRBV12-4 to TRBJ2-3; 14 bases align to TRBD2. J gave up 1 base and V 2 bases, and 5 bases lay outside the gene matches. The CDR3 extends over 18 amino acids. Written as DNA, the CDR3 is TGTGCCAGCAGTTTACGCGGGGGACTAGCGGGAGGCACAGATACGCAGTATTTT. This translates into CASSLRGGLAGGTDTQYF.

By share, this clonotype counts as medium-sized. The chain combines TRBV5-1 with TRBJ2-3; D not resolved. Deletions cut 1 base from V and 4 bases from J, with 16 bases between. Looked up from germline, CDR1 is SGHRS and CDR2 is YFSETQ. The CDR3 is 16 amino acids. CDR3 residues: CASSLQASLFADTQYF. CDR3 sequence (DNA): TGCGCCAGCAGCTTGCAAGCCAGTTTATTCGCAGATACGCAGTATTTT. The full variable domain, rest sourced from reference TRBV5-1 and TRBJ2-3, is KAGVTQTPRYLIKTRGQQVTLSCSPISGHRSVSWYQQTPGQGLQFLFEYFSETQRNKGNFPGRFSGRQFSNSRSEMNVSTLELGDSALYLCASSLQASLFADTQYFGPGTRLTVL.

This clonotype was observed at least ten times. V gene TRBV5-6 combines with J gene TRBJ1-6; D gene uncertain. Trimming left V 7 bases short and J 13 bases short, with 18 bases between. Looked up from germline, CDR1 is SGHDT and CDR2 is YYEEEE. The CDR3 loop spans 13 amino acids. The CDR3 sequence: CASGRPYTSPLHF. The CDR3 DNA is TGTGCCAGCGGGCGACCTTATACTTCGCCCCTCCACTTT.

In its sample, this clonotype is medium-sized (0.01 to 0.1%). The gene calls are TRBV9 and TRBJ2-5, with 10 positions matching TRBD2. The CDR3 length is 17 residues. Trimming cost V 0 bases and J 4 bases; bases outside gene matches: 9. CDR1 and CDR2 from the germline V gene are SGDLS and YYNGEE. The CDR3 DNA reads TGTGCCAGCAGCGTAGCCGGAAGCGGGAGGGCCGGAGAGACCCAGTACTTC. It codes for CASSVAGSGRAGETQYF.

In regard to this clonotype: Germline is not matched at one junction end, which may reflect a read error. CDR3 coding DNA: TGTGCTAGCACCCCGGGCAGGGCCCGCTACGAGCAGTACTTC. Protein: CASTPGRARYEQYF. The J gene is TRBJ2-7, the V gene TRBV2; D may be TRBD1 (5 bases). The length of the CDR3 is 14 residues. Germline V CDR1 and CDR2: SNHLY, FYNNEI.